This passage covers 9 T cell receptor beta chains from one sample sequenced in a study of response to subunit inactivated influenza vaccine. TCRdb independently ran MiXCR on the RT-PCR reads; one entry per CDR3 protein. The data show 150,000 to 200,000 distinct CDR3 sequences, roughly 12% seen once. These data were also filed under a second study, of T cells expressing NK-cell markers. Per that study: UMIs were included in TCR beta cDNA generated by 5'RACE template switching.

Sequences were derived from CD8+ T cells sorted from PBMCs, sampled 12 days after vaccination. The receptors originated from a man aged 45-60 years who received an inactivated influenza vaccine.

The gene calls are TRBV11-3 and TRBJ1-1, with 9 bases matching TRBD1. This CDR3 has 16 amino acids. V lost 1 base and J lost 1; bases outside the gene matches: 4. Germline V lookup: CDR1 SGHNT, CDR2 YENEEA. The CDR3 DNA reads as TGTGCCAGCAGCTTAGGACCGGGACAGGGGAACACTGAAGCTTTCTTT. It specifies CASSLGPGQGNTEAFF. Drawing the rest from reference TRBV11-3 and TRBJ1-1, the complete variable domain is EAGVVQSPRYKIIEKKQPVAFWCNPISGHNTLYWYLQNLGQGPELLIRYENEEAVDDSQLPKDRFSAERLKGVDSTLKIQPAELGDSAVYLCASSLGPGQGNTEAFFGQGTRLTVV.

This clonotype has only a few counts. The chain recombines TRBV6-1 with TRBJ1-4; D is uncertain. The CDR3 totals 16 residues. V lost 6 bases to trimming and J lost 6 bases, with 20 bases between them. In germline, CDR1 is MNHNS, CDR2 SASEGT. CDR3 in DNA: TGTGCCAGCAGCCCCGGCGTAGGAGCCCAACATGAAAAACTGTTTTTT. This codes for CASSPGVGAQHEKLFF.

Remarks on this clonotype: A read error may account for a junction end that differs from germline. The V call is TRBV6-1, the J call TRBJ2-7; D is uncertain. There are 14 residues in the CDR3. Looked up from germline, CDR1 is MNHNS and CDR2 is SASEGT. The CDR3 nucleotides are TGTTCCAGCAGTGAATTATTCATAAACTACGAGCAGTACTTC. Its translation is CSSSELFINYEQYF.

This chain uses TRBV9 with TRBJ2-1, with D unclear. The CDR3 length is 15 residues. Deletions cut 4 bases from V and 0 bases from J, with 11 bases between. The V gene's germline CDR1 is SGDLS and CDR2 YYNGEE. The CDR3 loop reads CASSSGSSSYNEQFF. CDR3 coding DNA: TGTGCCAGCAGCTCGGGTTCGAGCTCCTACAATGAGCAGTTCTTC.

The chain employs TRBV28 and TRBJ2-7; D ambiguous. This CDR3 is built from 16 residues. CDR1 is MDHEN, CDR2 SYDVKM, per germline. V lost 4 bases, J lost 6 bases, and 22 bases lay in between. The CDR3 DNA reads as TGTGCCAGCAGTTCCCACTACCGATATGCCCGGAGCGAGCAGTACTTC. Translating gives CASSSHYRYARSEQYF.

Only a few counts were recorded for this clonotype. The CDR3: CASSYSPGGNYEQYF. In DNA, the CDR3 is TGTGCCAGCAGTTACTCTCCAGGGGGCAACTACGAGCAGTACTTC. V usage is TRBV6-5 and J usage is TRBJ2-7; 8 nucleotides align to TRBD1. CDR1 is MNHEY and CDR2 is SVGAGI in the germline V gene. V dropped 0 bases and J dropped 3; count of bases not matched to a gene: 4. The CDR3 is 15 residues long.

This clonotype was observed a handful of times. CDR3 nucleotides: TGCGCCAGCAGCCAAGACGCGGCTAGCGGATCCTACGAGCAGTACTTC. Translating it yields CASSQDAASGSYEQYF. The chain is built from TRBV4-3 and TRBJ2-7, with TRBD2 identical over 7 bases. Germline V gene data show CDR1 as LGHNA and CDR2 as YSLEER. After removal of 0 bases from V and 1 base from J, the junction contained 6 bases not matched to a gene. The CDR3 covers 16 residues.

The chain is built from TRBV30 and TRBJ2-1, with 8 bases matching TRBD1. The germline V gene encodes CDR1 GTSNPN and CDR2 SVGIG (reference sequence). V lost 3 bases, J lost 5 bases, and 9 bases stayed unmatched. This CDR3 spans 15 amino acids. CDR3 loop: CAWRNRDRRHNEQFF. The CDR3 DNA sequence: TGTGCCTGGAGGAACCGGGACAGGAGGCACAATGAGCAGTTCTTC.

The genes are TRBV20-1 and TRBJ2-1; 10 nucleotides align to TRBD2. Trimming removed 3 bases from V and 3 bases from J; junction bases left unmatched: 2. The CDR3 has 14 amino acids. Germline CDR1 reads DFQATT; CDR2 reads SNEGSKA (reference sequence). In DNA form, the CDR3 reads TGCAGTGCTAGTACTAGCGGGAACTACAATGAGCAGTTCTTC. Its protein is CSASTSGNYNEQFF.